The entry that follows covers one T cell receptor beta chain sequence. Sequencing was performed with immunoSEQ multiplex PCR; in TCRdb, only in-frame clones are kept and a portion is missing. The table lists a few hundred thousand clones, approximately 83% of them singletons. The record originates from a study of blood T cell repertoires in COVID-19. Study-wide context: Donors in the United States, Italy and Spain gave samples during acute or convalescent COVID-19.

The germline V and J ends were trimmed by 1 base and 2 bases, with 7 bases remaining between them. CDR1 and CDR2 from the germline V gene are SGHDT and YYEEEE. This CDR3 is built from 14 residues. The chain links TRBV5-6 to TRBJ1-3; D is undetermined. The specimen was peripheral blood. The sequence came from a woman aged 25 to 39 with COVID-19, enrolled during active disease. The CDR3 here is CASSLQAAGNTIYF. In DNA, the CDR3 is TGTGCCAGCAGCTTGCAGGCAGCTGGAAACACCATATATTTT.